Described below is a single T cell receptor beta chain sequence and its context. The entry originates in a study of T-cell reconstitution after alpha-beta-depleted transplantation in children. Preparation of the TCRbeta library involved a method that used unique molecular identifiers. A single record per CDR3 protein comes from TCRdb applying MiXCR to the PCR reads. The sample includes about 540,000 distinct CDR3 sequences, around 19% of them seen just once. The CDR3 extends over 15 amino acids. Looked up from germline, CDR1 is WSHSY and CDR2 is SAAADI. V lost 7 bases, J lost 0 bases, and 5 bases stayed unmatched.

This TCR derives from a human donor who donated a stem cell graft to a child with acute lymphoblastic leukemia. The material sequenced was PBMCs from the stem cell graft donor, taken from the stem cell graft. The rearrangement joins TRBV10-2 to TRBJ2-3, with 9 bases fitting TRBD2. CDR3 in amino acids: CASNPTSGSTDTQYF. CDR3 DNA sequence: TGCGCCAGCAATCCGACTAGCGGTAGCACAGATACGCAGTATTTT.